This T cell receptor beta chain was retrieved from a study of PD-1 blockade in classical Hodgkin lymphoma. Sequencing used immunoSEQ multiplex PCR; TCRdb keeps in-frame clones, though not all of them. The sample contains some 64,000 clones, 80% to 90% of which appear only once. With no exception, relapse followed autologous stem cell transplantation in all patients, and brentuximab vedotin exposure varied. The V and J ends lost 11 bases and 3 bases, in that order; junction bases with no gene match: 1. The germline V gene encodes CDR1 SNHLY and CDR2 FYNNEI. The CDR3 is 11 amino acids. The receptor was derived from a human donor with classical Hodgkin lymphoma. The V gene is TRBV2, the J gene TRBJ2-5; 9 bases agree with TRBD2. Sequences were derived from peripheral blood mononuclear cells (PBMCs), sampled at baseline. The CDR3, as DNA: TGTGCCCGCGGGGGGGAAGAGACCCAGTACTTC. Translating it yields CARGGEETQYF.